The 8 T cell receptor beta chains below come from one sample, sequenced in a study of blood T cell repertoires in COVID-19. Libraries were prepared by immunoSEQ multiplex PCR; TCRdb keeps only in-frame clonotypes and omits some of them. The table has some 20,000 clones, about 86% seen once. The sample comprised peripheral blood. Receptors originate from a human donor with acute or convalescent COVID-19. The donor label of this sample is uncertain.

This chain joins TRBV7-3 and TRBJ2-1; 11 bases align to TRBD2. Trimming cost V 5 bases and J 6 bases; bases outside gene matches: 3. The CDR3 is made up of 14 amino acids. CDR1 and CDR2 (germline): SGHTA, FQGTGA. The CDR3 DNA is TGTGCCAGCAGCACTCTAGCGGGGGGCAATGAGCAGTTCTTC. It translates to CASSTLAGGNEQFF.

The V call is TRBV5-1, the J call TRBJ2-5; 16 bases align to TRBD2. J lost 5 bases, V lost 4 bases, and 8 bases had no gene match. CDR1 is SGHRS, CDR2 YFSETQ, per germline. The CDR3 is 17 amino acids. The CDR3 region has the DNA TGCGCCAGCAGCCGAGGGACTAGCGGGAGGGGAGGGGAGACCCAGTACTTC. Amino acid sequence: CASSRGTSGRGGETQYF. Full variable domain (missing parts from reference TRBV5-1 and TRBJ2-5): KAGVTQTPRYLIKTRGQQVTLSCSPISGHRSVSWYQQTPGQGLQFLFEYFSETQRNKGNFPGRFSGRQFSNSRSEMNVSTLELGDSALYLCASSRGTSGRGGETQYFGPGTRLLVL.

This clone appeared a single time. The chain is built from TRBV28 and TRBJ2-5; 10 bases agree with TRBD2. With 6 bases clipped from V and 9 bases from J, the junction kept 13 bases outside the gene matches. This CDR3 has 15 residues. Germline values: CDR1 MDHEN, CDR2 SYDVKM. CDR3 residues: CASRTPSGSRGAQYF. CDR3 bases: TGTGCCAGCAGAACTCCTAGCGGGAGCAGGGGGGCCCAGTACTTC. The full variable domain, with the rest looked up from reference TRBV28 and TRBJ2-5, is DVKVTQSSRYLVKRTGEKVFLECVQDMDHENMFWYRQDPGLGLRLIYFSYDVKMKEKGDIPEGYSVSREKKERFSLILESASTNQTSMYLCASRTPSGSRGAQYFGPGTRLLVL.

This chain joins TRBV19 and TRBJ1-1, with D perhaps TRBD1 (5 bases). This CDR3 is 15 amino acids long. Looked up from germline, CDR1 is LNHDA and CDR2 is SQIVND (reference sequence). Trimming shortened V by 7 bases and J by 3 bases, and 18 bases separated the two germline ends. This CDR3 reads CASTSFGRGDTEAFF. In DNA form, the CDR3 reads TGTGCCAGTACCAGTTTTGGGAGGGGAGACACTGAAGCTTTCTTT.

The rearrangement links TRBV4-2 to TRBJ2-3, with TRBD2 matching 12 bases. V lost 1 base and J lost 1; bases outside the gene matches: 0. This CDR3 comprises 16 residues. Germline V gene sequence: CDR1 LGHNA, CDR2 YNFKEQ. CDR3 protein: CASSQGLAGGTDTQYF. In DNA form, the CDR3 reads TGTGCCAGCAGCCAAGGACTAGCGGGGGGCACAGATACGCAGTATTTT.

The genes are TRBV7-2 and TRBJ1-4; D remains ambiguous. Germline loops: CDR1 SGHTA, CDR2 FQGNSA. This CDR3 region has 14 residues. Trimming left V 0 bases short and J 7 bases short, with 9 bases between. This chain's CDR3 is CASSLARRGEKLFF. CDR3 DNA: TGTGCCAGCAGCTTAGCCCGACGGGGTGAAAAACTGTTTTTT.

The CDR3 spells CASSSDTTGARGEQFF. The CDR3 nucleotides are TGTGCCAGCAGCTCAGACACGACAGGGGCGAGGGGGGAGCAGTTCTTC. The rearrangement links TRBV5-4 to TRBJ2-1; the match to TRBD1 covers 8 bases. V shed 3 bases, J shed 10 bases, and the junction held 15 bases outside the gene matches. Germline CDR1 and CDR2: SGHNT and YYREEE (reference sequence). The CDR3 covers 16 residues.

This rearrangement joins TRBV29-1 to TRBJ1-3; 8 nucleotides agree with TRBD1. CDR1 is SQVTM, CDR2 ANQGSEA, per germline. There are 13 residues in the CDR3. Trimming took 6 bases from V and 4 from J; bases not matched to a gene: 5. For the CDR3, the DNA is TGCAGCGTGGCGACAGGGGTGGGAAACACCATATATTTT. Translation: CSVATGVGNTIYF. Supplemented by reference TRBV29-1 and TRBJ1-3, the full variable domain reads SAVISQKPSRDICQRGTSLTIQCQVDSQVTMMFWYRQQPGQSLTLIATANQGSEATYESGFVIDKFPISRPNLTFSTLTVSNMSPEDSSIYLCSVATGVGNTIYFGEGSWLTVV.